This TCR beta chain is from a study of blood T cell repertoires in COVID-19. Data came from immunoSEQ multiplex PCR; TCRdb stores just in-frame clones and leaves some out. Altogether about 400,000 clones are present, over 75% being singletons, with the ten largest covering roughly 3%. The CDR3 extends over 14 amino acids. J gave up 6 bases and V 6 bases, and 6 bases lay outside the gene matches. CDR1 and CDR2 (germline): MNHEY, SMNVEV (reference sequence). The V gene is TRBV27, the J gene TRBJ2-1, with 9 nucleotides matching TRBD2. The clonotype was recovered from a woman aged 30 to 39 who had recovered from COVID-19. Specimen: PBMCs or T cells enriched from blood (not recorded which). The chain's CDR3 is CASSWGSGSNEQFF. CDR3 coding DNA: TGTGCCAGCAGCTGGGGTAGCGGGAGCAATGAGCAGTTCTTC.